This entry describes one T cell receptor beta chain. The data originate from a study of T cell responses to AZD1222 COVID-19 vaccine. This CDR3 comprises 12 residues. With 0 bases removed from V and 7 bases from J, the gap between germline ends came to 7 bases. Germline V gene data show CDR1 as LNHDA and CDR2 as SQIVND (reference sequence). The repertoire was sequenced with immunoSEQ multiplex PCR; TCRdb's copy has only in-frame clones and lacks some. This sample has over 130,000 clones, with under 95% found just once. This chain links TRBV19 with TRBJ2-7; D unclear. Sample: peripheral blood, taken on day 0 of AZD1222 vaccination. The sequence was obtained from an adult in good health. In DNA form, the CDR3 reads TGTGCCAGTAGTATAGATCGCAAGGAGCAGTACTTC. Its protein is CASSIDRKEQYF.